Included here is one T cell receptor (beta chain) sequence, with context. The sample originates from a study of blood T cell repertoires in COVID-19. Whole-study context: COVID-19 samples collected from the United States, Italy and Spain covered acute and convalescent phases. The analysed material was cDNA or gDNA that came from T cells, B-cell-depleted T cells, or PBMCs.

Per the study methods: Nucleated cell counts were estimated from reference gene primer amplification. Libraries were prepared by immunoSEQ multiplex PCR; TCRdb keeps only in-frame clonotypes and omits some of them. Clonal size and the V and J genes are those of that table, whereas D and trimming came from the DNA. The repertoire has 350,000 to 450,000 clones, about 88% of them found once; the top ten carry roughly 1.4%. Trimming removed 6 bases from V and 4 bases from J; junction bases left unmatched: 6. CDR1 is SGHRS and CDR2 is YFSETQ in the germline V gene. This CDR3 has 15 residues. A PCR-confirmed or clinician-diagnosed COVID-19 case had contacted exposed participants within 2 weeks of entry.

The sequence derives from a woman aged 18 to 35 who had been exposed to COVID-19. The genes are TRBV5-1 and TRBJ2-3; the match to TRBD2 covers 12 bases. The sample consisted of PBMCs or T cells enriched from blood (not recorded which). The CDR3 loop reads CASNSGLAGPDTQYF. The CDR3 DNA reads TGCGCCAGCAACTCGGGACTAGCGGGCCCAGATACGCAGTATTTT. Together with reference TRBV5-1 and TRBJ2-3, the CDR3 gives the full variable domain: KAGVTQTPRYLIKTRGQQVTLSCSPISGHRSVSWYQQTPGQGLQFLFEYFSETQRNKGNFPGRFSGRQFSNSRSEMNVSTLELGDSALYLCASNSGLAGPDTQYFGPGTRLTVL.